One sample yielded the 6 T cell receptor beta chains listed below, sequenced in a study of cytomegalovirus exposure and HLA in healthy donors. PCR involved 60 Vbeta and 13 Jbeta primers. TCRdb's table, derived via immunoSEQ multiplex PCR, lists solely in-frame clones and lacks some. Among 150,000 to 200,000 clones listed, around 83% were seen once. Sequenced material: PBMCs. The receptors come from a man aged 50-60 years in good health and CMV-seropositive.

The rearrangement joins TRBV6-1 to TRBJ1-2; TRBD1 aligns across 9 bases. CDR3 size: 14 residues. Germline loops: CDR1 MNHNS, CDR2 SASEGT. Trimming at V came to 6 bases and at J to 7 bases, leaving 9 bases not matched to a gene. The CDR3 region is CASRAGTGYVGYTF. CDR3 in DNA: TGTGCCAGCAGAGCCGGGACAGGGTATGTTGGCTACACCTTC.

This clone was detected once. This chain joins TRBV29-1 and TRBJ2-2, with 7 bases matching TRBD1. The germline V gene encodes CDR1 SQVTM and CDR2 ANQGSEA. With V trimmed by 7 bases and J by 1 base, 3 bases remained unmatched. The CDR3 contains 13 residues. Here the CDR3 reads CSGGQKNTGELFF. The DNA for the CDR3 is TGCAGCGGGGGACAGAAGAACACCGGGGAGCTGTTTTTT.

This rearrangement joins TRBV30 to TRBJ2-2; a possible D gene is TRBD1 (6 bases). Trimming left V 0 bases short and J 4 bases short, with 9 bases between. The germline CDR1 and CDR2 sequences are GTSNPN and SVGIG (reference sequence). CDR3 length equals 14 residues. Here the CDR3 DNA reads TGTGCCTGGAGTGTAGTAGGGGGCACCGGGGAGCTGTTTTTT. Its protein product is CAWSVVGGTGELFF.

The J gene is TRBJ1-6, the V gene TRBV5-1, with 8 bases matching TRBD1. The V and J ends lost 3 bases and 9 bases, in that order; junction bases with no gene match: 8. Per germline, CDR1 SGHRS and CDR2 YFSETQ. The CDR3 is made up of 15 amino acids. The CDR3: CASSSGQGRFSPLHF. The CDR3 bases are TGCGCCAGCAGCTCAGGACAGGGACGGTTTTCACCCCTCCACTTT.

This clone came up once. This sequence joins TRBV27 and TRBJ2-2; a possible D gene is TRBD2 (6 bases). The CDR3 covers 18 residues. Germline V gene sequence: CDR1 MNHEY, CDR2 SMNVEV (reference sequence). V lost 4 bases to trimming and J lost 0 bases, with 18 bases between them. Here the CDR3 reads CASSSGTSNVPNTGELFF. Here the CDR3 DNA reads TGTGCCAGCAGTTCCGGGACTTCGAACGTTCCGAACACCGGGGAGCTGTTTTTT.

This clone was detected only once. J is TRBJ2-5 and V is TRBV27; 7 bases are a match to TRBD2. This CDR3 is 13 amino acids long. Trimming at V came to 5 bases and at J to 5 bases, leaving 5 bases not matched to a gene. Germline assignment: CDR1 MNHEY and CDR2 SMNVEV (reference sequence). The CDR3 region is CASSMARGETQYF. The CDR3 bases are TGTGCCAGCAGTATGGCGCGGGGGGAGACCCAGTACTTC.